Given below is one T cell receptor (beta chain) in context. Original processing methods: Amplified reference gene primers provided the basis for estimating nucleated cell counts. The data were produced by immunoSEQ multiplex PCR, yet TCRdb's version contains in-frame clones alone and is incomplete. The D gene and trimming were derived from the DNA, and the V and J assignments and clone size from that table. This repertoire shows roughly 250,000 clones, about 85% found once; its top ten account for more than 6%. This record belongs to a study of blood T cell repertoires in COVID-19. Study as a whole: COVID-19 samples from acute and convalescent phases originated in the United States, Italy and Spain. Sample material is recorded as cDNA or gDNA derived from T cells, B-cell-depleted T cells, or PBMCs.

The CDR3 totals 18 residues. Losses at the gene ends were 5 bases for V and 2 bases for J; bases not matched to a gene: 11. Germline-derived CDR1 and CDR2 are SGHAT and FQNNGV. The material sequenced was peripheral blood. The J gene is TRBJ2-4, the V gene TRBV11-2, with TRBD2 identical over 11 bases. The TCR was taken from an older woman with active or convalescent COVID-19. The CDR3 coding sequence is TGTGCCAGCAGCGATCTCACTAGCGGGAGACTAACCAAAAACATTCAGTACTTC. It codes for CASSDLTSGRLTKNIQYF.